The next 8 T cell receptor beta chains were all read from a single sample in a study of regulatory T cells in long-lasting Graves disease. The sample's time point: persistent/refractory GD, antithyroid drugs over 5 years with positive TRAb. RNA from PBMCs was the source of the TCR library. Combining iRepertoire HTBI primers with Arm-PCR of CDR3 regions, the authors built TCR beta libraries. TCRdb re-called the multiplex PCR reads with MiXCR, one entry per CDR3 protein. The sample has about 660,000 distinct CDR3 sequences, around 30% seen once. The sequenced sample was peripheral blood mononuclear cells (PBMCs), obtained when the disease was refractory, from a patient treated with antithyroid drugs. These TCRs come from a female donor with Graves disease.

V and J are TRBV10-1 and TRBJ2-7; 13 bases map to TRBD2. CDR1 is WNHNN, CDR2 SYGVQD, per germline (reference sequence). The length of the CDR3 is 16 residues. V was clipped by 6 bases and J by 1 base; unmatched bases: 6. The DNA of the CDR3 is TGCGCCAGCAGCCCCGGGACTAGCGGGAAGTCCTACGAGCAGTACTTC. Protein: CASSPGTSGKSYEQYF.

The chain uses TRBV5-1 and TRBJ1-1, with a weak D call TRBD1 (5 bases). The length of the CDR3 is 14 residues. Trimming shortened V by 2 bases and J by 3 bases, and 11 bases separated the two germline ends. Germline V gene data show CDR1 as SGHRS and CDR2 as YFSETQ. DNA of the CDR3: TGCGCCAGCAGCTTTCGAGGGGCTGACACTGAAGCTTTCTTT. It translates to CASSFRGADTEAFF.

This sequence joins TRBV12-3 or TRBV12-4 and TRBJ2-7, with 9 positions matching TRBD2. This CDR3 comprises 16 residues. Trimming took 4 bases from V and 3 from J; bases not matched to a gene: 10. The CDR3 spells CASSSVSGTSHYEQYF. The CDR3 coding sequence is TGTGCCAGCAGTTCCGTATCCGGGACTAGCCACTACGAGCAGTACTTC.

The chain is built from TRBV5-1 and TRBJ1-1; TRBD1 might be the D (5 bases). This CDR3 has 15 residues. CDR1 is SGHRS and CDR2 is YFSETQ in the germline V gene. The germline V and J ends were trimmed by 4 bases and 3 bases, with 16 bases remaining between them. The CDR3 spells CASSLSPGDHTEAFF. For the CDR3, the DNA is TGCGCCAGCAGCCTAAGCCCGGGGGACCACACTGAAGCTTTCTTT.

This clonotype was detected only a few times. The chain uses TRBV29-1 and TRBJ2-7; 12 positions match TRBD2. With 6 bases clipped from V and 6 bases from J, the junction kept 9 bases outside the gene matches. CDR1 SQVTM and CDR2 ANQGSEA come from the germline V gene. The CDR3 has 14 amino acids. Here the CDR3 reads CSVRLTSGSAEQYF. In nucleotides, the CDR3 is TGCAGCGTCCGCCTGACTAGCGGGAGTGCCGAGCAGTACTTC.

This clonotype has at least ten counts. The chain has TRBV2 and TRBJ1-2, with 9 bases aligning to TRBD1. Germline V lookup: CDR1 SNHLY, CDR2 FYNNEI. The J segment lost 8 bases and the V segment lost 6 bases, leaving 7 bases of the junction unmatched. This CDR3 has 13 amino acids. The DNA for the CDR3 is TGTGCCAGCAGGACCGGACAGGGGCGAGGCTACACCTTC. Its protein is CASRTGQGRGYTF. The complete variable domain, with remaining parts taken from reference TRBV2 and TRBJ1-2, reads EPEVTQTPSHQVTQMGQEVILRCVPISNHLYFYWYRQILGQKVEFLVSFYNNEISEKSEIFDDQFSVERPDGSNFTLKIRSTKLEDSAMYFCASRTGQGRGYTFGSGTRLTVV.

The rearrangement links TRBV19 to TRBJ2-7, with unresolved D. Germline V CDR1 and CDR2: LNHDA, SQIVND (reference sequence). The CDR3 contains 14 residues. Trimming left V 3 bases short and J 0 bases short, with 9 bases between. CDR3 amino acids: CASSISRSSYEQYF. For the CDR3, the DNA is TGTGCCAGTAGTATTTCGCGGTCCTCCTACGAGCAGTACTTC.

The chain is built from TRBV9 and TRBJ1-1; D remains ambiguous. Trimming left V 0 bases short and J 5 bases short, with 11 bases between. This CDR3 has 14 amino acids. Germline CDR1 reads SGDLS; CDR2 reads YYNGEE. For the CDR3, the DNA is TGTGCCAGCAGCGTAGAGGCCGCCGGGACTGAAGCTTTCTTT. It specifies CASSVEAAGTEAFF.